This T cell receptor beta chain originates from a study of neurological immune-mediated disorders. Findings and limits, study-wide: While HTLV-1-associated myelopathy showed the greatest TCR clonal expansion, multiple sclerosis showed the least, falling below healthy controls.

Each CDR3 protein is one row after TCRdb ran MiXCR on the 5' RACE reads. The sample yields about 60,000 distinct CDR3 sequences, 3% to 4.5% seen once. From 2 million PBMCs stored at -80 C, the unsorted libraries were generated. With 4 bases clipped from V and 4 bases from J, the junction kept 15 bases outside the gene matches. The CDR3 is 17 residues long. Per germline, CDR1 SGHRS and CDR2 YFSETQ. There are many counts of this clonotype. Its matching antigen is unknown. This sequence was found in a man aged 25 to 40 with multiple sclerosis. The rearrangement uses TRBV5-1 and TRBJ2-3; 7 positions agree with TRBD2. Sample: PBMCs. CDR3 bases: TGCGCCAGCAGCCGGGCCCGGGACTATATAATCGCAGATACGCAGTATTTT. Its protein product is CASSRARDYIIADTQYF.